These T cell receptor beta chains were read from a single sample in a study of cytomegalovirus exposure and HLA in healthy donors. TCRdb keeps only in-frame clones here, not all; method: immunoSEQ multiplex PCR. The table lists around 200,000 clones, around three quarters of them singletons. The sample consisted of PBMCs. The receptor set was obtained from a boy under 18 in good health and CMV-seronegative. Each CDR3 is given with its conserved first and last residue. The D gene is left open where the match is weak. Some rows have no size entry. The others give once, few or many, or a class for an expanded clone.

v_call	j_call	cdr3_length	clone_size	d_call	cdr3_nt	cdr3_aa
TRBV30	TRBJ1-1	12	.	.	TGTGCCTGGAGCCGGTGGAGCACTGAAGCTTTCTTT	CAWSRWSTEAFF
TRBV5-6	TRBJ1-2	15	.	.	TGTGCCAGCAGCTTGAAATTCACCGAGTACTATGGCTACACCTTC	CASSLKFTEYYGYTF
TRBV7-2	TRBJ1-1	14	.	.	TGTGCCAGCAGCTTACTAGGAGCGAACACTGAAGCTTTCTTT	CASSLLGANTEAFF
TRBV10-3	TRBJ2-7	16	.	TRBD1	TGTGCCATCAGCCCCTCGACAGGGAATAGGACCTACGAGCAGTACTTC	CAISPSTGNRTYEQYF
TRBV6-1	TRBJ2-7	13	.	TRBD1	TGTGCCAGCAGTGAGTGGGACAGGGACGAGCAGTACTTC	CASSEWDRDEQYF
TRBV10-3	TRBJ2-1	16	.	.	TGTGCCATCAGTGGACGGGCCGGGGGTTCCTACAATGAGCAGTTCTTC	CAISGRAGGSYNEQFF
TRBV5-1	TRBJ1-1	16	.	TRBD1	TGCGCCAGCAGCTTGGCCGGACAGGGGGCGGGCACTGAAGCTTTCTTT	CASSLAGQGAGTEAFF
TRBV27	TRBJ1-3	15	.	.	TGTGCCAGCAGTTTATTTTCGCGTCCAGGAAACACCATATATTTT	CASSLFSRPGNTIYF
TRBV29-1	TRBJ1-2	14	.	.	TGCAGCGTACCGGCCTCAGGCCGTAACTATGGCTACACCTTC	CSVPASGRNYGYTF
TRBV11-3	TRBJ2-7	13	.	.	TGTGCCAGCAGCTCATACCAGGGGCTCGAGCAGTACTTC	CASSSYQGLEQYF
TRBV5-1	TRBJ2-7	15	.	.	TGCGCCAGCTCCATCCAGGAGGCAGGTGCCTACGAGCAGTACTTC	CASSIQEAGAYEQYF
TRBV20-1	TRBJ2-5	11	few	.	TGCAGTGCTAGTGTGCGGGAGACCCAGTACTTC	CSASVRETQYF
TRBV4-3	TRBJ2-7	15	few	TRBD1	TGCGCCAGCAGCCACACAGGGGGCGAAGGCTACGAGCAGTACTTC	CASSHTGGEGYEQYF
TRBV10-3	TRBJ1-5	18	.	TRBD1	TGTGCCATCAGTGAGTCACCCAGGGGGCAATCTAGCAATCAGCCCCAGCATTTT	CAISESPRGQSSNQPQHF
TRBV25-1	TRBJ1-1	15	few	TRBD1	TGTGCCAGCAGTGCCTTCCGACAGGGAAGCACTGAAGCTTTCTTT	CASSAFRQGSTEAFF
TRBV5-1	TRBJ1-5	13	.	.	TGCGCCAGCAGCTTGGATCCGGATCAGCCCCAGCATTTT	CASSLDPDQPQHF
TRBV5-1	TRBJ2-7	16	once	TRBD1	TGCGCCAGCAGCTTTACGTCGGGAACAGGGGGCTACGAGCAGTACTTC	CASSFTSGTGGYEQYF
TRBV5-1	TRBJ2-1	16	.	TRBD2	TGCGCCAGCAGCTTTATCAGCGGGAGCAAACACGCAGAGCAGTTCTTC	CASSFISGSKHAEQFF
TRBV7-3	TRBJ1-2	18	.	TRBD1	TGTGCCAGCAGCTTAATGGGGACAGGGAACGTTTATTTCTATGGCTACACCTTC	CASSLMGTGNVYFYGYTF
TRBV9	TRBJ1-1	13	.	.	TGTGCCAGCAGCGGTACTCGAGGCACTGAAGCTTTCTTT	CASSGTRGTEAFF
TRBV10-2	TRBJ1-5	14	.	.	TGCGCCAGCGGGGGGGGGCCTAGCAATCAGCCCCAGCATTTT	CASGGGPSNQPQHF
TRBV19	TRBJ1-4	14	.	TRBD1	TGTGCCAGTAGTATCACAGGGGTGGACGAAAAACTGTTTTTT	CASSITGVDEKLFF
TRBV27	TRBJ2-7	14	.	TRBD1	TGTGCCAGCAGTTTCGGGACAGGGGGCTACGAGCAGTACTTC	CASSFGTGGYEQYF
TRBV4-1	TRBJ2-7	16	.	TRBD2	TGCGCCAGCAGCCGACTAGCGGGGGGGCCCAGGCTCGAGCAGTACTTC	CASSRLAGGPRLEQYF
TRBV18	TRBJ1-4	13	.	.	TGTGCCAGCTCGGAGGGGCACAATGAAAAACTGTTTTTT	CASSEGHNEKLFF
TRBV10-3	TRBJ1-1	13	.	TRBD1	TGTGCCATCAAGACAGGGGGGGACACTGAAGCTTTCTTT	CAIKTGGDTEAFF
TRBV30	TRBJ2-3	12	.	.	TGTGCCTGGACCCCGGGCACAGATACGCAGTATTTT	CAWTPGTDTQYF
TRBV7-2	TRBJ1-2	14	.	.	TGTGCCAGCAGCTTAGCGGCGGTATCCGGGGGCTACACCTTC	CASSLAAVSGGYTF
TRBV6-5	TRBJ2-7	15	.	TRBD2	TGTGCCAGCAGGGGGGGACTAGCGGGGAGCTACGAGCAGTACTTC	CASRGGLAGSYEQYF
TRBV25-1	TRBJ2-3	17	.	TRBD2	TGTGCCAGCAGTGCCTGGGGAGCGAGCGGGAACACAGATACGCAGTATTTT	CASSAWGASGNTDTQYF
TRBV15	TRBJ1-2	15	few	.	TGTGCCACCAGCAGACGCTCGTCTACAGGAATCGGCTACACCTTC	CATSRRSSTGIGYTF
TRBV18	TRBJ1-1	13	.	.	TGTGCCAGCTCAACAGAGGGGAACACTGAAGCTTTCTTT	CASSTEGNTEAFF
TRBV9	TRBJ1-2	19	.	TRBD1	TGTGCCAGCAGCGACCCCGTGGGGGGACAGGGCCCCTTTAACTATGGCTACACCTTC	CASSDPVGGQGPFNYGYTF
TRBV19	TRBJ2-1	14	.	TRBD2	TGTGCCAGTAGTAGCGGGGGTGCCTACAATGAGCAGTTCTTC	CASSSGGAYNEQFF
TRBV7-3	TRBJ2-1	15	.	.	TGTGCCAGCAGCTTAGGTTTGGCGGGTCACAATGAGCAGTTCTTC	CASSLGLAGHNEQFF
TRBV27	TRBJ1-6	15	few	.	TGTGCCAGCAGTTTAATATACGGGGGGAATTCACCCCTCCACTTT	CASSLIYGGNSPLHF
TRBV15	TRBJ2-5	15	.	.	TGTGCCACCAGCAGAGATACGGGTTTGGCGGAGACCCAGTACTTC	CATSRDTGLAETQYF
TRBV12-5	TRBJ1-1	15	.	TRBD1	TGTGCTAGTGGTTCCAAGGGGACAGGAAACACTGAAGCTTTCTTT	CASGSKGTGNTEAFF
TRBV4-1	TRBJ2-5	15	.	.	TGCGCCAGCAGCCACCTCGTAGGGGGACAAGAGACCCAGTACTTC	CASSHLVGGQETQYF
TRBV14	TRBJ1-1	14	.	.	TGTGCCAGCAGCCAAGACAGGGCGAACACTGAAGCTTTCTTT	CASSQDRANTEAFF
TRBV4-2	TRBJ1-2	14	.	.	TGTGCCAGCAGCCAAGATGAGCGAGACTATGGCTACACCTTC	CASSQDERDYGYTF
TRBV7-3	TRBJ1-1	16	.	.	TGTGCCAGCAGCTTAACGGTTAGACGGGAGAACACTGAAGCTTTCTTT	CASSLTVRRENTEAFF
TRBV9	TRBJ1-2	15	.	TRBD1	TGTGCCAGCAGCGCAACAGGGGGCGCTTGGTATGGCTACACCTTC	CASSATGGAWYGYTF
TRBV5-8	TRBJ2-3	17	once	TRBD1	TGTGCCAGCAGCTTGTTTCGACAGGGGGGAAGCACAGATACGCAGTATTTT	CASSLFRQGGSTDTQYF
TRBV10-2	TRBJ1-1	14	.	.	TGCGCCAGCAGACTACAGGGAGGGGACACTGAAGCTTTCTTT	CASRLQGGDTEAFF
TRBV6-6	TRBJ2-7	15	once	TRBD1	TGTGCCAGCAGTGCTACAGGGGTCGGAACCTACGAGCAGTACTTC	CASSATGVGTYEQYF
TRBV6-4	TRBJ2-1	15	.	.	TGTGCCAGCAGTGACGGGGACCGACAGGCCAATGAGCAGTTCTTC	CASSDGDRQANEQFF
TRBV5-1	TRBJ1-4	15	.	TRBD1	TGCGCCAGCAGCTTGGACAGGGGAACTAATGAAAAACTGTTTTTT	CASSLDRGTNEKLFF
TRBV6-5	TRBJ1-2	16	few	.	TGTGCCAGCAGTTACTCGAGGGTGTTGGGGTTCAATGGCTACACCTTC	CASSYSRVLGFNGYTF
TRBV2	TRBJ1-2	13	.	.	TGTGCCAGCAGTGATCTAAGGGGACTTGGCTACACCTTC	CASSDLRGLGYTF
TRBV19	TRBJ1-1	14	.	.	TGTGCCAGTACCTATGGAGGCGGGCGCACTGAAGCTTTCTTT	CASTYGGGRTEAFF
TRBV27	TRBJ2-7	14	once	TRBD2	TGTGCCAGCAGGCGGACTAGCGGTTCCTACGAGCAGTACTTC	CASRRTSGSYEQYF
TRBV20-1	TRBJ2-5	11	.	.	TGCAGTGCTAGAGCAGGCGGGGTGAGGGACTTC	CSARAGGVRDF
TRBV7-2	TRBJ2-2	16	.	.	TGTGCCAGCAGCTTAGCCGCCCGGAGGGACACCGGGGAGCTGTTTTTT	CASSLAARRDTGELFF